These 26 T cell receptor beta chains share one sample of origin, sequenced in a study of cytomegalovirus exposure and HLA in healthy donors listed by TCRdb under 2017. Libraries were built with the immunoSEQ multiplex PCR assay. A mixture of 60 forward primers for TCR Vbeta segments and 13 reverse primers for TCR Jbeta segments was used in the multiplex PCR. TCRdb limited this immuneACCESS table to in-frame rearrangements with V and J called. A share of clones is missing; checked studies link under half to unresolved V genes, and the rest is unexplained. This sample comprises 200,000 to 250,000 clones, roughly 90% of them detected only once. Less than 1.2% of the sample lies in the top ten. The sequencing sample was made of PBMCs. These TCRs come from a woman aged 18 to 35 in good health and CMV-seronegative.

The chain couples TRBV5-1 to TRBJ1-2; 12 bases line up with TRBD1. CDR3 size: 17 residues. CDR1 and CDR2 from the germline V gene are SGHRS and YFSETQ. With V trimmed by 3 bases and J by 7 bases, 13 bases remained unmatched. In nucleotides, the CDR3 is TGCGCCAGCAGCTCCACCCTTCCGGGACAGGGGGCCGGTGGCTACACCTTC. It is translated as CASSSTLPGQGAGGYTF.

This sequence joins TRBV10-1 and TRBJ2-1; TRBD2 might be the D (6 bases). V was shortened by 3 bases and J by 10 bases, with 19 bases between the two germline ends. In germline, CDR1 is WNHNN, CDR2 SYGVQD (reference sequence). The CDR3 is 15 amino acids. CDR3 amino acids: CASSEIGVRGEEQFF. CDR3 bases: TGCGCCAGCAGTGAAATAGGGGTGCGGGGTGAGGAGCAGTTCTTC.

Here the CDR3 reads CAISESAEYNEKLFF. In DNA form, the CDR3 reads TGTGCCATCAGTGAGTCGGCAGAATACAATGAAAAACTGTTTTTT. This chain links TRBV10-3 with TRBJ1-4; D is unclear. The CDR3 is 15 amino acids. The germline V and J ends were trimmed by 0 bases and 5 bases, with 10 bases remaining between them. Germline assignment: CDR1 ENHRY and CDR2 SYGVKD.

The gene calls are TRBV6-1 and TRBJ2-5, with 12 positions matching TRBD2. V lost 4 bases, J lost 4 bases, and 7 bases stayed unmatched. Germline V lookup: CDR1 MNHNS, CDR2 SASEGT. The CDR3 sequence is 16 residues long. CDR3 in amino acids: CASSGRLAGVGETQYF. Here the CDR3 DNA reads TGTGCCAGCAGTGGACGACTAGCGGGAGTTGGAGAGACCCAGTACTTC.

The chain carries TRBV19 and TRBJ2-5; perhaps TRBD2 as D (5 bases). Trimming removed 1 base at V and 4 bases at J, with 7 bases between. The CDR3 is 13 residues long. Germline loops: CDR1 LNHDA, CDR2 SQIVND (reference sequence). The CDR3 is CASSIGTRETQYF. The CDR3 bases are TGTGCCAGTAGTATAGGGACTCGAGAGACCCAGTACTTC.

The chain is built from TRBV5-4 and TRBJ1-4; 11 nucleotides align to TRBD1. V lost 0 bases and J lost 6; bases outside the gene matches: 4. The CDR3 extends over 16 amino acids. Germline loops: CDR1 SGHNT, CDR2 YYREEE (reference sequence). Here the CDR3 reads CASSLGPGQGDEKLFF. CDR3 bases: TGTGCCAGCAGCTTGGGACCGGGACAGGGGGATGAAAAACTGTTTTTT.

This chain uses TRBV19 with TRBJ1-2, with TRBD1 as a possible D gene (5 bases). Germline V gene data show CDR1 as LNHDA and CDR2 as SQIVND (reference sequence). Trimming removed 8 bases at V and 0 bases at J, with 7 bases between. The CDR3 is 12 amino acids. CDR3 nucleotide sequence: TGTGCCAGTGACAGACCTAACTATGGCTACACCTTC. Its protein product is CASDRPNYGYTF.

The J gene is TRBJ2-2, the V gene TRBV7-6, with TRBD2 matching over 14 bases. The CDR3 is 19 amino acids. Germline loops: CDR1 SGHVS, CDR2 FNYEAQ. Losses at the gene ends were 4 bases for V and 2 bases for J; bases not matched to a gene: 9. The CDR3 sequence: CASSWSGTSGGINTGELFF. CDR3 coding DNA: TGTGCCAGCAGCTGGAGCGGGACTAGCGGGGGAATTAACACCGGGGAGCTGTTTTTT.

The CDR3 loop reads CASSLDGRRDTQYF. The CDR3 region has the DNA TGCGCCAGCAGCTTGGATGGGCGCAGAGATACGCAGTATTTT. This sequence joins TRBV5-1 and TRBJ2-3; D is undetermined. Germline lookup yields CDR1 SGHRS and CDR2 YFSETQ. The length of the CDR3 is 14 residues. Trimming cost V 0 bases and J 5 bases, with 10 bases left between them. The whole variable domain, filled in from reference TRBV5-1 and TRBJ2-3, reads KAGVTQTPRYLIKTRGQQVTLSCSPISGHRSVSWYQQTPGQGLQFLFEYFSETQRNKGNFPGRFSGRQFSNSRSEMNVSTLELGDSALYLCASSLDGRRDTQYFGPGTRLTVL.

The rearrangement uses TRBV5-1 and TRBJ1-4; 8 bases agree with TRBD1. Germline trimming cut 3 bases from V and 7 bases from J; bases unmatched to any gene: 5. The CDR3 sequence is 14 residues long. CDR1 is SGHRS and CDR2 is YFSETQ in the germline V gene. The DNA of the CDR3 is TGCGCCAGCAGCTCCAGGGGGCAGAGTGAAAAACTGTTTTTT. Its translation is CASSSRGQSEKLFF.

The chain joins TRBV27 to TRBJ2-1, with a weak D call TRBD2 (6 bases). This CDR3 region has 16 residues. Germline CDR1 is MNHEY and CDR2 is SMNVEV (reference sequence). V lost 5 bases, J lost 9 bases, and 23 bases lay in between. CDR3 DNA sequence: TGTGCCAGCAGTCCCATCCTCGGCGGGATGCAGTTTGAGCAGTTCTTC. This translates into CASSPILGGMQFEQFF.

This CDR3 is CASSLLWGGAAEAFF. The CDR3 nucleotides are TGCGCCAGCAGCCTCCTATGGGGGGGGGCAGCTGAAGCTTTCTTT. The rearrangement links TRBV4-3 to TRBJ1-1; possibly TRBD1 for D (6 bases). Trimming shortened V by 4 bases and J by 6 bases, and 18 bases separated the two germline ends. CDR3 length equals 15 residues. Germline loops: CDR1 LGHNA, CDR2 YSLEER.

This chain connects TRBV5-1 to TRBJ2-3; TRBD2 is a possible D gene (6 bases). The V and J ends lost 5 bases and 2 bases respectively, with 12 bases between them. Germline V CDR1 and CDR2: SGHRS, YFSETQ. CDR3 length: 14 residues. As DNA, the CDR3 is TGCGCCAGCAGTGGGGCGGGGTTCACAGATACGCAGTATTTT. This encodes CASSGAGFTDTQYF.

This sequence joins TRBV6-1 and TRBJ1-2; D gene uncertain. V lost 2 bases to trimming and J lost 5 bases, with 12 bases between them. The germline gives CDR1 MNHNS, CDR2 SASEGT. The CDR3 has 14 amino acids. CDR3 sequence (DNA): TGTGCCAGCAGTGAAAAAGGGAGTGGATATGGCTACACCTTC. Its protein product is CASSEKGSGYGYTF.

The rearrangement links TRBV10-2 to TRBJ1-2; D is possibly TRBD1 (5 bases). V was shortened by 3 bases and J by 3 bases, with 8 bases between the two germline ends. Per the germline V gene, CDR1 is WSHSY and CDR2 is SAAADI. The CDR3 loop spans 13 amino acids. CDR3 nucleotide sequence: TGCGCCAGCAGTGATCAGGGTGACTATGGCTACACCTTC. Translated, it gives CASSDQGDYGYTF.

The CDR3 sequence: CSARDSSSYEQYF. CDR3 in DNA: TGCAGCGCCCGGGACTCCTCTTCCTACGAGCAGTACTTC. This chain links TRBV29-1 with TRBJ2-7, with D perhaps matching TRBD2 (6 bases). The CDR3 length is 13 residues. Deletions cut 7 bases from V and 1 base from J, with 14 bases between. CDR1 is SQVTM and CDR2 is ANQGSEA in the germline V gene.

The genes are TRBV4-3 and TRBJ1-2, with D tentatively TRBD1 (5 bases). Germline loops: CDR1 LGHNA, CDR2 YSLEER. Trimming pared 1 base from V and 4 bases from J, leaving 16 bases between. This CDR3 is 16 amino acids long. The CDR3 bases are TGCGCCAGCAGCCAAGCTGGGGCGCCGGGTAGCTATGGCTACACCTTC. Translated: CASSQAGAPGSYGYTF.

The chain joins TRBV4-3 to TRBJ2-7, with 11 nucleotides matching TRBD1. Germline CDR1 and CDR2: LGHNA and YSLEER. The CDR3 totals 16 residues. Trimming took 2 bases from V and 3 from J; bases not matched to a gene: 6. The CDR3 reads CASSQRTGGDSYEQYF. The CDR3 nucleotides are TGCGCCAGCAGCCAACGGACAGGGGGCGATAGCTACGAGCAGTACTTC.

The J gene is TRBJ2-2, the V gene TRBV6-1; 7 nucleotides agree with TRBD1. CDR3 size: 14 residues. Germline V lookup: CDR1 MNHNS, CDR2 SASEGT. The junction had 9 bases not matched to a gene; V was cut back by 7 bases and J by 7 bases. CDR3 sequence: CASIKGQPSGELFF. CDR3 in DNA: TGTGCCAGCATAAAGGGACAGCCTAGCGGGGAGCTGTTTTTT.

The genes are TRBV11-2 and TRBJ2-3, with TRBD2 matching over 14 bases. Unmatched junction bases numbered 9, after V lost 5 bases and J lost 8 bases. Looked up from germline, CDR1 is SGHAT and CDR2 is FQNNGV. The CDR3 has 16 residues. In DNA form, the CDR3 reads TGTGCCAGCAGCCCCCGGACTAGCGGGGGGACGAGTACGCAGTATTTT. Encoded protein: CASSPRTSGGTSTQYF.

The chain links TRBV27 to TRBJ2-7; the D is unclear. There are 14 residues in the CDR3. Trimming left V 6 bases short and J 0 bases short, with 12 bases between. Germline-derived CDR1 and CDR2 are MNHEY and SMNVEV (reference sequence). The chain's CDR3 is CASRMTSSSYEQYF. As DNA, the CDR3 is TGTGCCAGCAGGATGACATCGAGCTCCTACGAGCAGTACTTC.

The J gene is TRBJ2-3, the V gene TRBV4-3; 8 bases align to TRBD2. Germline CDR1 and CDR2: LGHNA and YSLEER. V was clipped by 1 base and J by 0 bases; unmatched bases: 9. CDR3 length: 18 residues. The chain's CDR3 is CASSQAKRGGFSTDTQYF. The CDR3 DNA reads as TGCGCCAGCAGCCAAGCAAAACGGGGGGGCTTCAGCACAGATACGCAGTATTTT.

The chain combines TRBV5-1 with TRBJ1-6; 8 positions agree with TRBD1. The CDR3 has 16 amino acids. The V gene's germline CDR1 is SGHRS and CDR2 YFSETQ. Trimming removed 0 bases from V and 10 bases from J; junction bases left unmatched: 9. The CDR3 is CASSLVGTGEGSPLHF. DNA of the CDR3: TGCGCCAGCAGCTTGGTCGGGACAGGAGAAGGATCACCCCTCCACTTT.

The chain carries TRBV18 and TRBJ2-1, with D unresolved. The CDR3 loop spans 14 amino acids. Trimming took off 3 bases at V and 4 bases at J, with 10 bases between the two ends. The germline V gene has CDR1 KGHSH and CDR2 LQKENI. The CDR3 region is CASSPHTEYNEQFF. The CDR3, as DNA: TGTGCCAGCTCACCCCACACAGAGTACAATGAGCAGTTCTTC.

The CDR3, as DNA: TGTGCCAGTAGCCGGAGACAGTGGACGAACACCGGGGAGCTGTTTTTT. This gives the protein CASSRRQWTNTGELFF. The V and J genes are TRBV19 and TRBJ2-2, with D perhaps matching TRBD1 (5 bases). Germline CDR1 LNHDA, CDR2 SQIVND (reference sequence). Trimming left V 6 bases short and J 0 bases short, with 14 bases between. The CDR3 extends over 16 amino acids.

V is TRBV7-6 and J is TRBJ2-1; 7 nucleotides agree with TRBD1. CDR1 and CDR2 (germline): SGHVS, FNYEAQ. The CDR3 spans 15 residues. Trimming cost V 6 bases and J 0 bases; bases outside gene matches: 5. The CDR3 is CASRTDRSSYNEQFF. CDR3 nucleotide sequence: TGTGCCAGCAGAACGGACAGGAGCTCCTACAATGAGCAGTTCTTC.